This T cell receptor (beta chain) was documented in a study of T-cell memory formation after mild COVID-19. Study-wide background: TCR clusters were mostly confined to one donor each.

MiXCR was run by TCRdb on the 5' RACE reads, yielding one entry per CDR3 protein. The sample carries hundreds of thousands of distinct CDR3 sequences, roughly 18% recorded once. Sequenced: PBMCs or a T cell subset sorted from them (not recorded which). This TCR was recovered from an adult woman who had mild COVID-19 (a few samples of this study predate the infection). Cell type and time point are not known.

The CDR3 spells CASSPSSWEKLFF. DNA for the CDR3: TGTGCCAGCAGTCCCAGCAGCTGGGAAAAACTGTTTTTT. This rearrangement joins TRBV6-5 to TRBJ1-4; D remains ambiguous. Germline lookup yields CDR1 MNHEY and CDR2 SVGAGI. Trimming removed 5 bases from V and 8 bases from J, with 12 bases in between. The CDR3 consists of 13 residues.